The TCR beta chain under discussion was sequenced for a study of blood T cell repertoires in COVID-19 (dated by TCRdb to 2018 to 2021). With regard to the full study: Samples covering the acute and convalescent phases of COVID-19 were provided by collaborators in the United States, Italy and Spain. The prospective study material was composed of cDNA or gDNA derived from T cells, B-cell-depleted T cells, or PBMCs. Subjects who had been exposed to COVID-19, were actively infected with it, or had recovered from it provided the deeply sampled blood TCRbeta repertoires that made up the dataset. The repertoires were made available in a free public database intended to serve as a resource for research on the immune response to SARS-CoV-2. The samples were drawn from two sources: the first 160 participants of the ongoing ImmuneRACE study, and over 950 subjects contributed by 6 global collaborators. The sample metadata nearly always contained a de-identified subject ID, COVID-19 status, age in years and sex. Where HLA class I and class II types were available, the types were taken from metadata supplied by the sample provider, not from assay-based typing. Broad study findings and their caveats: How much clinical and demographic metadata was included differed by source and by participant, and the metadata was provided uncurated.

The CDR1 and CDR2 encoded by the germline V gene are MNHNS and SASEGT. The CDR3, from cysteine to phenylalanine, totals 15 residues. Only the CDR3 DNA stays, 45 bases, in frame from base 1. V gives up 0 bases and J gives up 5 bases, and the segment between their germline ends measures 13 bases. TCRbeta CDR3 regions were amplified from genomic DNA using the immunoSEQ Assay, a bias-controlled multiplex PCR. Turning to the authors' computational methods: Within the assay, amplification of reference gene primers was used to estimate how many nucleated cells each sample contained. To quantify the absolute abundance of each unique TCRbeta CDR3 rearrangement, sequence reads were collapsed and filtered. For each sample, productive Simpson clonality was calculated as the square root of Simpson's diversity index across productive rearrangements. Entries here come from immuneACCESS through TCRdb and include only in-frame sequences with V and J called. Some clones fail to appear in such tables; in the studies checked, an unresolved V gene covers under half of the shortfall, and the cause of the remainder is unknown. That table supplies the V and J calls and clone size; D and trimming were determined from the DNA. The sample table records 200,000 or so clones; approximately 85% of these occur just once. Together, the top ten hold roughly 3% of the sample.

The collaborating institutions used their own protocols to collect whole blood in K2EDTA tubes. Collaborator samples were shipped for TCRbeta analysis as frozen whole blood, isolated PBMCs, or DNA extracted from either sample type. Note on this clone: Its antigen remains unidentified. The sample holds no much larger clone one base away, and base qualities are not on file.

The TCR sequence derives from a man in his fifties or sixties with acute or convalescent COVID-19. This chain joins TRBV6-1 to TRBJ2-5; a confident D gene designation cannot be given. Material for sequencing was peripheral blood. CDR3 reads: CASSEAPPRTETQYF. DNA sequence: TGTGCCAGCAGTGAAGCGCCCCCTAGAACCGAGACCCAGTACTTC.